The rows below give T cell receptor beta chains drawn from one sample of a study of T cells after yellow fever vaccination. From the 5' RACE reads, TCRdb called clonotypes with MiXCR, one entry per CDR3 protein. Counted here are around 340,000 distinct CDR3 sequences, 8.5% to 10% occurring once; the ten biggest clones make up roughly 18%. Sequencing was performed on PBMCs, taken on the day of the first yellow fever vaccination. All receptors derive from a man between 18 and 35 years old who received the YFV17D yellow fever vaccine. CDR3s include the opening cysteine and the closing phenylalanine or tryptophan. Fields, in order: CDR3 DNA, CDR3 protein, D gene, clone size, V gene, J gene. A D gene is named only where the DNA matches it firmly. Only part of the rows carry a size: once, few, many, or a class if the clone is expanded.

TGTGCCAGCAGTTTATCGGGGGCCAATTCACCCCTCCACTTT	CASSLSGANSPLHF	NA	NA	TRBV27	TRBJ1-6
TGTGCCAGCAGCTCCCTAGGGGGCAGTAGTGGCTACACCTTC	CASSSLGGSSGYTF	TRBD1	NA	TRBV13	TRBJ1-2
TGTGCCAGTAGAACGGATCCTAATGAAAAACTGTTTTTT	CASRTDPNEKLFF	NA	few	TRBV19	TRBJ1-4
TGTGCCAGCAGTTTTTTTTTCGGGTATACAAATGACGGACCCTATGGCTACACCTTC	CASSFFFGYTNDGPYGYTF	NA	NA	TRBV12-3/TRBV12-4	TRBJ1-2
TGTGCCAGCAGCTTGATCCCGGGACGGAGGACTTATGGCTACACCTTC	CASSLIPGRRTYGYTF	NA	few	TRBV5-5	TRBJ1-2
TGTGCCACCAGGGGGGAGGCTTCCCGGGAGCTGTTTTTT	CATRGEASRELFF	NA	few	TRBV15	TRBJ2-2
TGTGCCAGCAGCCAAGGGGACAGGGTCTTCCAAGAGACCCAGTACTTC	CASSQGDRVFQETQYF	TRBD1	few	TRBV3-1	TRBJ2-5
TGCAGTGCAAAGAAGCCGGGAGGCTACACCTTC	CSAKKPGGYTF	NA	many	TRBV20-1	TRBJ1-2
TGTGCCAGCAGTGTCCCTCGAGGGACCGGGGAGCTGTTTTTT	CASSVPRGTGELFF	NA	NA	TRBV6-1	TRBJ2-2
TGTGCCAGCAGCCAAGCGTTTGGTAGTGGTGAGCAGTACTTC	CASSQAFGSGEQYF	NA	many	TRBV4-2	TRBJ2-7
TGCGCCAGCAGCCAATCGGACAGCAGAGCCGCCTACGAGCAGTACTTC	CASSQSDSRAAYEQYF	NA	few	TRBV4-1	TRBJ2-7
TGTGCCAGCAGCCAAGTCCAGGACGCGGGAGTAGAGGAAGATACGCAGTATTTT	CASSQVQDAGVEEDTQYF	TRBD2	NA	TRBV3-1	TRBJ2-3
TGTGCCAGCACCTTTTGGGGGGGACCTCAGACCCAGTACTTC	CASTFWGGPQTQYF	TRBD2	many	TRBV2	TRBJ2-5
TGCAGTGCTAAACGGATAGACTACAATGAGCAGTTCTTC	CSAKRIDYNEQFF	NA	NA	TRBV20-1	TRBJ2-1
TGCGCCAGCAGTCTCCCGGGGTCAAACACTGAAGCTTTCTTT	CASSLPGSNTEAFF	NA	NA	TRBV4-1	TRBJ1-1
TGTGCCAGCCGTCCGGCAGGGACTGGTTCGAACTATGGCTACACCTTC	CASRPAGTGSNYGYTF	NA	NA	TRBV25-1	TRBJ1-2
TGTGCCAGCAGTTACTCCCGGACTAGCGGATCAGTTCGGGAGCAGTTCTTC	CASSYSRTSGSVREQFF	TRBD2	few	TRBV6-2/TRBV6-3	TRBJ2-1
TGCAGTGTCCGCCCACAGCCGCTAGCCAAAAACATTCAGTACTTC	CSVRPQPLAKNIQYF	NA	many	TRBV20-1	TRBJ2-4
TGTGCCAGCAGTTTGACCTCCTCGGCCGGGGAGCTGTTTTTT	CASSLTSSAGELFF	NA	few	TRBV9	TRBJ2-2
TGTGCCAGCACGCTGGAGGCGCGGACCGGGGAGCTGTTTTTT	CASTLEARTGELFF	NA	NA	TRBV28	TRBJ2-2
TGCAGTGTGGGCCCCGATGCCTGGGGGCTCGAGCAGTACTTC	CSVGPDAWGLEQYF	NA	NA	TRBV20-1	TRBJ2-7
TGTGCCAGCAGCGCCGCAGGGAGACTAGGGACCGGGGAGCTGTTTTTT	CASSAAGRLGTGELFF	NA	many	TRBV9	TRBJ2-2
TGTGCCAGCCGCCTGGGGGGGGAAAAACTGTTTTTT	CASRLGGEKLFF	NA	many	TRBV12-3/TRBV12-4	TRBJ1-4
TGCGCCAGCAGCTTGGCTTTGTCGGCGGGGGAGGGGGGTGAGCAGTTCTTC	CASSLALSAGEGGEQFF	NA	many	TRBV5-1	TRBJ2-1
TGTGCCAGCGGGGCAGTGGTATCACCCCTCCACTTT	CASGAVVSPLHF	NA	few	TRBV7-2	TRBJ1-6
TGTGCCAGCAGCGAGGGACAGCATAGCAATCAGCCCCAGCATTTT	CASSEGQHSNQPQHF	TRBD1	NA	TRBV6-1	TRBJ1-5
TGTGCCAGCAGTTACCGGGGATCGAATGAAGCTTTCTTT	CASSYRGSNEAFF	NA	NA	TRBV6-5	TRBJ1-1
TGTGCCACCAGCAGGTACCGGGAAGCCAATGAGCAGTTCTTC	CATSRYREANEQFF	NA	few	TRBV15	TRBJ2-1